Below, 3 T cell receptor beta chains from the same sample are listed, as sequenced in a study of OX40 agonist ivuxolimab in advanced cancers. Some clones are missing from TCRdb's copy, which holds only in-frame ones; the method was immunoSEQ multiplex PCR. The profile shows under 60,000 clones, 85% to 90% of them singletons. The sequenced sample was CD4+ or CD8+ T cells sorted from blood, obtained in a trial of the OX40 agonist ivuxolimab. Receptors originate from an adult with an advanced solid tumor such as melanoma, head and neck, liver or kidney cancer.

With regard to this clone: This sample includes further DNA sequences coding for the same CDR3. The chain joins TRBV28 to TRBJ2-7; TRBD2 might be the D (6 bases). The CDR3 sequence is 12 residues long. V was pared by 4 bases and J by 3 bases, with 7 bases between. CDR1 MDHEN and CDR2 SYDVKM come from the germline V gene. CDR3 sequence reads: CASSSGLYEQYF. CDR3 bases: TGTGCCAGCAGTTCGGGACTCTACGAGCAGTACTTC.

The V and J genes are TRBV7-2 and TRBJ2-7; 9 bases line up with TRBD2. V lost 5 bases and J lost 0; bases outside the gene matches: 11. The CDR3 runs 17 residues. Looked up from germline, CDR1 is SGHTA and CDR2 is FQGNSA. In DNA, the CDR3 is TGTGCCAGCAGCACCCGTTCTAGCGGGATGAGCTCCTACGAGCAGTACTTC. This sequence encodes CASSTRSSGMSSYEQYF.

The V and J genes are TRBV6-1 and TRBJ2-7; 7 bases match TRBD2. Per the germline V gene, CDR1 is MNHNS and CDR2 is SASEGT. With 6 bases clipped from V and 3 bases from J, the junction kept 8 bases outside the gene matches. This CDR3 is 14 amino acids long. CDR3 amino acids: CASSRTRSNYEQYF. The CDR3 DNA reads as TGTGCCAGCAGCCGGACTAGAAGTAACTACGAGCAGTACTTC.